The 5 T cell receptor beta chains given below trace back to one sample, sequenced in a study of tumor-infiltrating lymphocytes in primary liver carcinoma. Germline DNA was also extracted, with blood RNA taken from unsorted whole blood. The input was approximately 0.45 ug total RNA; TCR beta cDNA was made from it with a constant-region primer. Amplification in three nested multiplex PCR rounds with slightly modified ARM-PCR gave rise to TCR beta libraries. With TRBV1-TRBV30 forward primers and a C-beta reverse primer, the first two PCR rounds were run for 10 cycles each. TCRdb re-derived calls from the multiplex PCR reads in MiXCR, one entry per CDR3 protein. Among approximately 340,000 distinct CDR3 sequences, around 60% were seen once, and the ten largest hold 5% to 6.5%. Sequencing input: peripheral blood. All receptors derive from a man aged 40-49 years with primary liver carcinoma and hepatitis B virus infection.

This clonotype was picked up many times. This chain links TRBV6-5 with TRBJ2-7, with a possible D match to TRBD2 (6 bases). The CDR3 contains 14 residues. V lost 6 bases and J 5 bases, leaving 17 bases between the germline ends. Germline lookup yields CDR1 MNHEY and CDR2 SVGAGI. In DNA form, the CDR3 reads TGTGCCAGCAGCCCAAGGGCGGACTACCACGAGCAGTACTTC. Translation: CASSPRADYHEQYF.

As to this clonotype: The junction does not match germline at one end; this may be a read error. The chain couples TRBV30 to TRBJ2-1; no definite D call. The V gene's germline CDR1 is GTSNPN and CDR2 SVGIG (reference sequence). This CDR3 has 13 residues. Written as DNA, the CDR3 is TGTGCCTGGGCTCCAGCGACTTACAATGAACAGTTCTTC. Residues: CAWAPATYNEQFF. Full variable domain (outside the CDR3, taken from reference TRBV30 and TRBJ2-1): SQTIHQWPATLVQPVGSPLSLECTVEGTSNPNLYWYRQAAGRGLQLLFYSVGIGQISSEVPQNLSASRPQDRQFILSSKKLLLSDSGFYLCAWAPATYNEQFFGPGTRLTVL.

This chain joins TRBV5-6 and TRBJ2-5, with D perhaps matching TRBD2 (6 bases). V dropped 4 bases and J dropped 3 bases, with 13 bases sitting between them. Looked up from germline, CDR1 is SGHDT and CDR2 is YYEEEE. The CDR3 is 14 amino acids. The CDR3 loop is CASSPGTRKETQYF. The CDR3 coding sequence is TGTGCCAGCAGCCCCGGGACTCGCAAAGAGACCCAGTACTTC.

The chain uses TRBV11-2 and TRBJ2-7, with no clear D. V lost 5 bases to trimming and J lost 4 bases, with 21 bases between them. The CDR3 contains 16 residues. Germline CDR1 SGHAT, CDR2 FQNNGV. CDR3 nucleotides: TGTGCCAGCAGCCGTAATGGCAGATTCTGGATGTACGAGCAGTACTTC. Its translation is CASSRNGRFWMYEQYF.

Notes on this clonotype: This sequence may be a read error, since a much larger clone differs from it by one base. The V call is TRBV4-1, the J call TRBJ1-6; possible D gene TRBD1, 5 bases. Germline CDR1 is MGHRA and CDR2 is YSYEKL. This CDR3 has 14 amino acids. Trimming cost V 1 base and J 9 bases, with 10 bases left between them. In DNA, the CDR3 is TGCGCCAGCAGCCAAGTCGATGGGGCTTCACCCCTCCACTTT. Its translation is CASSQVDGASPLHF.